The present T cell receptor beta chain was sequenced within a study of T cell responses to AZD1222 COVID-19 vaccine. The repertoire was sequenced with immunoSEQ multiplex PCR; TCRdb's copy has only in-frame clones and lacks some. The sample has tens of thousands of clones; about 90% are singletons. Study-wide results and limits: Sampling that yielded the repertoires occurred only after the peak T cell response. White British people made up most donors, females outnumbered males, and clonal diversity was possibly underestimated. Rises in breadth and depth of Spike-specific TCRs came after two AZD1222 doses.

Per germline, CDR1 MNHEY and CDR2 SVGEGT. Trimming took off 6 bases at V and 5 bases at J, with 21 bases between the two ends. The CDR3 contains 16 residues. With respect to this clone: Its antigen is currently unknown.

Sequencing used peripheral blood, obtained on day 0 of AZD1222 vaccination. J is TRBJ2-3 and V is TRBV6-2 or TRBV6-3, with D possibly matching TRBD1 (5 bases). The origin of this receptor is an adult in good health. The CDR3 loop reads CASSPRVGWGQDTQYF. CDR3 nucleotide sequence: TGTGCCAGCAGCCCAAGGGTGGGTTGGGGCCAAGATACGCAGTATTTT.